One and the same sample provided the 8 T cell receptor beta chains below, sequenced in a study of cytomegalovirus exposure and HLA in healthy donors. 13 Jbeta primers and 60 Vbeta primers were used for the PCR. Data came from immunoSEQ multiplex PCR; TCRdb stores just in-frame clones and leaves some out. The sample yields 150,000 or so clones, over 60% seen once. Sequencing was performed on PBMCs. The receptors stem from a man aged 40-49 years in good health and CMV-seropositive.

This rearrangement joins TRBV4-1 to TRBJ2-3; D may be TRBD2 (7 bases). CDR1 and CDR2 (germline): MGHRA, YSYEKL. V gave up 4 bases and J gave up 3 bases, with 11 bases separating them. CDR3 length: 14 amino acids. The CDR3 reads CASSLGGATDTQYF. The CDR3 nucleotides read TGCGCCAGCAGCCTGGGGGGGGCTACAGATACGCAGTATTTT.

A single count supports this clone. V usage is TRBV2 and J usage is TRBJ2-1, with a weak D call TRBD1 (5 bases). This CDR3 comprises 15 residues. Between the trimmed V and J ends, which lost 1 base and 0 bases, there was a span of 7 bases. Germline V lookup: CDR1 SNHLY, CDR2 FYNNEI. The CDR3 loop reads CASSEGTPSYNEQFF. The CDR3 coding sequence is TGTGCCAGCAGTGAAGGGACACCCTCCTACAATGAGCAGTTCTTC.

The genes are TRBV28 and TRBJ1-5; 9 bases map to TRBD1. CDR1 is MDHEN, CDR2 SYDVKM, per germline. The CDR3 has 16 amino acids. The junction had 6 bases not matched to a gene; V was cut back by 2 bases and J by 4 bases. The CDR3 coding sequence is TGTGCCAGCAGTTTACTGACCGGGACAGGGAATCAGCCCCAGCATTTT. This codes for CASSLLTGTGNQPQHF. The variable domain in full, completed from reference TRBV28 and TRBJ1-5, reads DVKVTQSSRYLVKRTGEKVFLECVQDMDHENMFWYRQDPGLGLRLIYFSYDVKMKEKGDIPEGYSVSREKKERFSLILESASTNQTSMYLCASSLLTGTGNQPQHFGDGTRLSIL.

This chain connects TRBV10-3 to TRBJ2-2; the D gene is possibly TRBD1 (6 bases). Germline V lookup: CDR1 ENHRY, CDR2 SYGVKD. The CDR3 extends over 16 amino acids. V was trimmed by 4 bases and J by 4 bases, leaving 16 bases between them. The CDR3 is CAISVLQGLTTGELFF. CDR3 in DNA: TGTGCCATCAGTGTTTTGCAGGGGCTGACCACCGGGGAGCTGTTTTTT.

The J gene is TRBJ1-5, the V gene TRBV7-8; TRBD1 aligns across 9 bases. This CDR3 is built from 18 residues. The junction had 12 bases not matched to a gene; V was cut back by 2 bases and J by 4 bases. The germline V gene has CDR1 SGHVS and CDR2 FQNEAQ. The CDR3 DNA reads TGTGCCAGCAGCTTAATTACCAGCCGGACAGGGGATAATCAGCCCCAGCATTTT. Translation gives CASSLITSRTGDNQPQHF.

The chain joins TRBV6-1 to TRBJ2-1; the match to TRBD2 covers 9 bases. V dropped 8 bases and J dropped 3; count of bases not matched to a gene: 5. This CDR3 is built from 14 residues. Germline CDR1 reads MNHNS; CDR2 reads SASEGT. The CDR3 DNA reads as TGTGCCAGCCGAACTAGCGGGTTCTACAATGAGCAGTTCTTC. Translated, it gives CASRTSGFYNEQFF.

The chain links TRBV4-1 to TRBJ2-5; maybe TRBD2 (6 bases). Per the germline V gene, CDR1 is MGHRA and CDR2 is YSYEKL. Trimming shortened V by 4 bases and J by 5 bases, and 11 bases separated the two germline ends. This CDR3 is 13 amino acids long. The chain's CDR3 is CASSPEGRETQYF. CDR3 sequence (DNA): TGCGCCAGCAGCCCGGAAGGGAGGGAGACCCAGTACTTC.

The V and J genes are TRBV5-1 and TRBJ2-7; no definite D call. CDR1 and CDR2 from the germline V gene are SGHRS and YFSETQ. Trimming left V 5 bases short and J 3 bases short, with 6 bases between. This CDR3 contains 11 residues. CDR3 sequence (DNA): TGCGCCAGCAGACGGAGCTACGAGCAGTACTTC. Translation gives CASRRSYEQYF.